Following are 24 T cell receptor beta chains from one sample sequenced in a study of T cell repertoires in cytomegalovirus infection. Each CDR3 protein is one row after TCRdb ran MiXCR on the reads. Of hundreds of thousands of distinct CDR3 sequences listed, 24% were seen once; the top ten hold roughly 8%. Sequencing was performed on CD8+ T cells from PBMCs. The source is a human donor in good health (CMV status not recorded). Some clones in this sample may be carry-over from other donors' samples.

The V call is TRBV27, the J call TRBJ2-3; D not certain. This CDR3 region has 14 residues. Trimming pared 3 bases from V and 2 bases from J, leaving 9 bases between. Germline assignment: CDR1 MNHEY and CDR2 SMNVEV (reference sequence). In DNA form, the CDR3 reads TGTGCCAGCAGTTTTTCGTCATTCACAGATACGCAGTATTTT. Residues: CASSFSSFTDTQYF.

This clonotype was picked up a small number of times. The chain has TRBV11-3 and TRBJ2-6, with D perhaps matching TRBD2 (6 bases). This CDR3 is built from 17 residues. Germline CDR1 reads SGHNT; CDR2 reads YENEEA. V was clipped by 3 bases and J by 7 bases, with 19 bases between them. The chain's CDR3 is CASSLAGQGGRANVLTF. The CDR3 coding sequence is TGTGCCAGCAGCTTGGCGGGGCAGGGAGGTAGAGCCAACGTCCTGACTTTC.

This clonotype turned up a few times. V usage is TRBV15 and J usage is TRBJ1-1; 9 nucleotides agree with TRBD1. Trimming removed 3 bases from V and 6 bases from J; junction bases left unmatched: 8. CDR1 LNHNV and CDR2 YYDKDF come from the germline V gene (reference sequence). The CDR3 contains 15 residues. This CDR3 reads CATSSRDREVPEAFF. Written as DNA, the CDR3 is TGTGCCACCAGCAGTCGGGACAGGGAGGTCCCTGAAGCTTTCTTT.

This chain connects TRBV25-1 to TRBJ2-5; D ambiguous. The germline V gene encodes CDR1 MGHDK and CDR2 SYGVNS. V lost 4 bases and J lost 5, with 8 bases in between. The CDR3 is 12 residues long. CDR3 region: CASSGLSETQYF. CDR3 sequence (DNA): TGTGCCAGCAGTGGGCTCTCGGAGACCCAGTACTTC.

The chain joins TRBV7-9 to TRBJ2-3; D is possibly TRBD2 (6 bases). Trimming removed 6 bases at V and 4 bases at J, with 8 bases between. The CDR3 runs 12 residues. Per germline, CDR1 SEHNR and CDR2 FQNEAQ (reference sequence). The CDR3 is CASRWGADTQYF. The CDR3 DNA sequence: TGTGCCAGCAGGTGGGGGGCAGATACGCAGTATTTT.

The sample holds many counts of this clonotype. The chain combines TRBV6-5 with TRBJ1-6; perhaps TRBD1 as D (5 bases). Trimming cost V 0 bases and J 16 bases, with 13 bases left between them. Germline assignment: CDR1 MNHEY and CDR2 SVGAGI. This CDR3 is 13 amino acids long. CDR3 sequence: CASSYSRSPGLHF. The CDR3 DNA follows: TGTGCCAGCAGTTACTCGAGGTCACCAGGGCTCCACTTT.

On this clonotype: A read error is possible here, since a much larger clone lies one base away. The chain couples TRBV7-9 to TRBJ2-5, with TRBD2 matching over 10 bases. V dropped 5 bases and J dropped 3; count of bases not matched to a gene: 12. CDR3 length: 17 amino acids. Germline lookup yields CDR1 SEHNR and CDR2 FQNEAQ (reference sequence). DNA of the CDR3: TGTGCCAGCAGCCAGGGACTAGCGAATCACTTTGAAGAGACCCAGTACTTC. Residues: CASSQGLANHFEETQYF.

V usage is TRBV6-2 or TRBV6-3 and J usage is TRBJ2-5; tentative D call: TRBD1 (6 bases). Trimming took 10 bases from V and 2 from J, leaving 17 bases between them. This CDR3 is 14 amino acids long. Germline values: CDR1 MNHEY, CDR2 SVGEGT. The CDR3 DNA reads TGTGCCACCCCGTCGGACAGAAAACAAGAGACCCAGTACTTC. Translation gives CATPSDRKQETQYF.

This sequence joins TRBV20-1 and TRBJ1-2, with TRBD1 matching over 8 bases. The CDR3 is 13 residues long. The J segment lost 5 bases and the V segment lost 6 bases, leaving 8 bases of the junction unmatched. Germline CDR1 is DFQATT and CDR2 is SNEGSKA (reference sequence). CDR3 loop: CSAFGTGSYGYTF. The CDR3 DNA follows: TGCAGTGCCTTTGGGACAGGAAGTTATGGCTACACCTTC.

The rearrangement uses TRBV29-1 and TRBJ2-1, with 7 bases lining up with TRBD2. The CDR3 totals 15 residues. CDR1 and CDR2 (germline): SQVTM, ANQGSEA. V lost 3 bases, J lost 1 base, and 6 bases stayed unmatched. The CDR3 spells CSVDSGSGSYNEQFF. The CDR3 DNA sequence: TGCAGCGTTGACTCGGGTAGCGGGTCCTACAATGAGCAGTTCTTC.

The chain carries TRBV6-2 or TRBV6-3 and TRBJ2-7; TRBD1 is a possible D gene (6 bases). Between the trimmed V and J ends, which lost 2 bases and 2 bases, there was a span of 10 bases. The CDR3 length is 14 residues. Per germline, CDR1 MNHEY and CDR2 SVGEGT. This chain's CDR3 is CASSYSEGAYEQYV. CDR3 sequence (DNA): TGTGCCAGCAGTTACAGCGAGGGGGCCTACGAGCAGTACGTC.

This clonotype has just a few counts. J is TRBJ1-1 and V is TRBV2; a weak D match, TRBD1 (6 bases). Germline V gene sequence: CDR1 SNHLY, CDR2 FYNNEI. The V gene lost 3 bases and the J gene lost 1 base, with 12 bases spanning the gap. This CDR3 is built from 15 residues. CDR3 loop: CASSERGLGNTEAFF. The CDR3 DNA reads as TGTGCCAGCAGTGAGAGGGGGTTGGGGAACACTGAAGCTTTCTTT. The complete variable domain, with remaining parts taken from reference TRBV2 and TRBJ1-1, reads EPEVTQTPSHQVTQMGQEVILRCVPISNHLYFYWYRQILGQKVEFLVSFYNNEISEKSEIFDDQFSVERPDGSNFTLKIRSTKLEDSAMYFCASSERGLGNTEAFFGQGTRLTVV.

On this clonotype: One end of the junction is discordant with germline, which a read error may explain. The rearrangement uses TRBV27 and TRBJ1-5; D unresolved. The CDR3 covers 14 residues. Germline V gene sequence: CDR1 MNHEY, CDR2 SMNVEV (reference sequence). The CDR3 reads CASSLRYSNQPQQF. The DNA of the CDR3 is TGTGCCAGCAGTCTTCGGTATAGCAATCAGCCCCAGCAGTTT.

In this sample, this clonotype turned up many times. The chain is built from TRBV7-9 and TRBJ1-2, with 7 bases aligning to TRBD1. With 5 bases clipped from V and 3 bases from J, the junction kept 9 bases outside the gene matches. The length of the CDR3 is 15 residues. The germline V gene has CDR1 SEHNR and CDR2 FQNEAQ (reference sequence). CDR3 bases: TGTGCCAGCAGCCTTCTGACAGGGAGCTACTATGGCTACACCTTC. This encodes CASSLLTGSYYGYTF.

This clonotype was seen more than once but under ten times. The gene calls are TRBV9 and TRBJ2-1; 10 nucleotides match TRBD2. Germline V gene sequence: CDR1 SGDLS, CDR2 YYNGEE. V lost 3 bases to trimming and J lost 6 bases; unmatched junction nucleotides: 9. The CDR3 extends over 16 amino acids. For the CDR3, the DNA is TGTGCCAGCAGCGGCTCTAGCGGGGGCCTGGTCAATGAGCAGTTCTTC. This codes for CASSGSSGGLVNEQFF.

This clonotype was seen more than once but under ten times. V usage is TRBV6-6 and J usage is TRBJ2-3; D is uncertain. The length of the CDR3 is 15 residues. Germline V lookup: CDR1 MNHNY, CDR2 SVGAGI (reference sequence). Trimming pared 0 bases from V and 2 bases from J, leaving 9 bases between. This chain's CDR3 is CASSYSSITTDTQYF. DNA for the CDR3: TGTGCCAGCAGTTACTCATCGATAACCACAGATACGCAGTATTTT.

This clonotype was observed many times. The rearrangement uses TRBV7-8 and TRBJ2-5; TRBD1 matches 9 bases. The trim removed 3 bases at V and 5 bases at J, leaving 13 bases unmatched. This CDR3 has 17 amino acids. Germline V gene data show CDR1 as SGHVS and CDR2 as FQNEAQ. The CDR3 DNA follows: TGTGCCAGCAGCTTCGTGGGACAGGGAAGAAGTTCGGAGACCCAGTACTTC. Translated, it gives CASSFVGQGRSSETQYF.

This clonotype was counted at least ten times. The chain employs TRBV6-6 and TRBJ2-5, with TRBD1 matching 12 bases. Germline trimming cut 2 bases from V and 2 bases from J; bases unmatched to any gene: 3. Germline CDR1 reads MNHNY; CDR2 reads SVGAGI (reference sequence). CDR3 length: 16 amino acids. The CDR3 protein is CASSYGTGGGQETQYF. The CDR3 nucleotides read TGTGCCAGCAGTTACGGGACAGGGGGCGGGCAAGAGACCCAGTACTTC.

This clonotype turned up a few times. V and J are TRBV20-1 and TRBJ1-1, with no clear D. Germline values: CDR1 DFQATT, CDR2 SNEGSKA (reference sequence). The CDR3 extends over 15 amino acids. Trimming left V 3 bases short and J 1 base short, with 15 bases between. CDR3 in DNA: TGCAGTGCTAGGCCCAGGCCCCTCCCGAACACTGAAGCTTTCTTT. Its translation is CSARPRPLPNTEAFF.

This clonotype has at least ten counts. The chain joins TRBV7-8 to TRBJ1-2, with D perhaps matching TRBD1 (5 bases). Germline CDR1 is SGHVS and CDR2 is FQNEAQ. V was clipped by 5 bases and J by 2 bases, with 15 bases between them. The CDR3 covers 15 residues. The CDR3 is CASSTGRAGNYGYTF. The CDR3 region has the DNA TGTGCCAGCAGCACAGGCAGGGCTGGGAACTATGGCTACACCTTC. The variable domain in full, completed from reference TRBV7-8 and TRBJ1-2, reads GAGVSQSPRYKVAKRGQDVALRCDPISGHVSLFWYQQALGQGPEFLTYFQNEAQLDKSGLPSDRFFAERPEGSVSTLKIQRTQQEDSAVYLCASSTGRAGNYGYTFGSGTRLTVV.

The chain links TRBV15 to TRBJ2-7, with D possibly being TRBD1 or TRBD2 (5 bases each). From germline, CDR1 is LNHNV and CDR2 YYDKDF (reference sequence). There are 14 residues in the CDR3. The V gene lost 3 bases and the J gene lost 3 bases, with 12 bases spanning the gap. The CDR3 sequence is CATSSGTFDYEQYF. CDR3 nucleotides: TGTGCCACCAGCAGCGGGACGTTTGACTACGAGCAGTACTTC.

This chain links TRBV7-3 with TRBJ2-3, with 9 bases aligning to TRBD1. Germline loops: CDR1 SGHTA, CDR2 FQGTGA. V lost 6 bases and J lost 4; bases outside the gene matches: 11. This CDR3 region has 16 residues. The CDR3 sequence: CASSPGGTGIADTQYF. Written as DNA, the CDR3 is TGTGCCAGCAGTCCTGGAGGGACAGGGATCGCAGATACGCAGTATTTT.

The sample holds a few counts of this clonotype. The chain is built from TRBV28 and TRBJ2-1; tentatively, D is TRBD2 (5 bases). This CDR3 contains 16 residues. From germline, CDR1 is MDHEN and CDR2 SYDVKM. The ends were cut back, 3 bases at V and 6 bases at J, with 18 bases in the middle. The CDR3 loop is CASSLKEVFFGNEQFF. In DNA form, the CDR3 reads TGTGCCAGCAGTTTGAAGGAGGTGTTTTTCGGCAATGAGCAGTTCTTC.

In its sample, this clonotype was seen many times. The J gene is TRBJ2-1, the V gene TRBV7-2; 10 bases are shared with TRBD2. The CDR3 has 17 residues. The germline V gene encodes CDR1 SGHTA and CDR2 FQGNSA. V trimming: 5 bases; J trimming: 2 bases; junction bases outside the gene matches: 9. The CDR3 is CASSQTLTSGAYNEQFF. In DNA, the CDR3 is TGTGCCAGCAGCCAAACCCTAACTAGCGGGGCCTACAATGAGCAGTTCTTC.